The 24 T cell receptor beta chains in this list originate from one sample, sequenced in a study of shared clonotypes between healthy human individuals. Positively selected for CCR7, the CD45RO-negative cells used as naive CD8 cells excluded terminally differentiated effector memory CD45RA+ cells. The protocol was immunoSEQ multiplex PCR, while the TCRdb copy is restricted to in-frame clones and leaves out a portion. The repertoire includes roughly 810,000 clones, 95% to 97% of them detected once, and about 0.22% sits in the top ten. Material for sequencing was naive CD8+ T cells sorted from blood. Receptors originate from a man aged 25-45 years in good health.

V gene TRBV28 combines with J gene TRBJ2-1; TRBD2 matches 9 bases. The CDR3 is made up of 15 amino acids. Germline loops: CDR1 MDHEN, CDR2 SYDVKM. V was clipped by 1 base and J by 5 bases; unmatched bases: 3. The DNA for the CDR3 is TGTGCCAGCAGTTTATACGCGGGAGGGGACAATGAGCAGTTCTTC. Its translation is CASSLYAGGDNEQFF.

Points on this clone: Within the sample, other DNA sequences also encode this same CDR3. This chain connects TRBV13 to TRBJ2-5; TRBD1 is a possible D gene (6 bases). The ends were cut back, 5 bases at V and 5 bases at J, with 9 bases in the middle. The CDR3 is made up of 12 amino acids. Germline lookup yields CDR1 PRHDT and CDR2 FYEKMQ (reference sequence). The DNA of the CDR3 is TGTGCCAGCAGCCTAGACAGGGAGACCCAGTACTTC. Translation gives CASSLDRETQYF. Full variable domain (missing parts from reference TRBV13 and TRBJ2-5): AAGVIQSPRHLIKEKRETATLKCYPIPRHDTVYWYQQGPGQDPQFLISFYEKMQSDKGSIPDRFSAQQFSDYHSELNMSSLELGDSALYFCASSLDRETQYFGPGTRLLVL.

The chain has TRBV28 and TRBJ2-7; 9 bases are shared with TRBD1. V trimming: 4 bases; J trimming: 2 bases; junction bases outside the gene matches: 15. Germline loops: CDR1 MDHEN, CDR2 SYDVKM. The CDR3 is 18 amino acids. The CDR3 reads CASSYPGQGGGLPYEQYF. The CDR3 bases are TGTGCCAGCAGTTATCCGGGACAGGGTGGAGGTCTACCCTACGAGCAGTACTTC.

The chain links TRBV7-9 to TRBJ2-7, with 11 positions matching TRBD1. Losses at the gene ends were 4 bases for V and 4 bases for J; bases not matched to a gene: 12. The CDR3 contains 17 residues. Germline-derived CDR1 and CDR2 are SEHNR and FQNEAQ (reference sequence). The DNA for the CDR3 is TGTGCCAGCAGCTCACCGGGACAGGGGGTACCGTTTTACGAGCAGTACTTC. Protein product: CASSSPGQGVPFYEQYF.

The J gene is TRBJ2-1, the V gene TRBV27, with D uncertain. The V end was cut by 4 bases, the J end by 3 bases, with 13 bases between. Germline V lookup: CDR1 MNHEY, CDR2 SMNVEV (reference sequence). CDR3 size: 15 residues. CDR3 in DNA: TGTGCCAGCAGTTCCCTTTCAGCTTACTACAATGAGCAGTTCTTC. Translation: CASSSLSAYYNEQFF.

This chain uses TRBV6-5 with TRBJ1-5, with no clear D. The V gene's germline CDR1 is MNHEY and CDR2 SVGAGI. Trimming took 5 bases from V and 3 from J, leaving 8 bases between them. This CDR3 region has 13 residues. CDR3 in DNA: TGTGCCAGCAGTCGCGCGTACAATCAGCCCCAGCATTTT. As protein: CASSRAYNQPQHF.

The chain joins TRBV6-6 to TRBJ2-3; 10 bases are shared with TRBD1. Germline lookup yields CDR1 MNHNY and CDR2 SVGAGI (reference sequence). CDR3 length: 13 amino acids. The ends lost 8 bases at V and 5 bases at J; junction bases unmatched: 4. This chain's CDR3 is CASRGQGIDTQYF. For the CDR3, the DNA is TGTGCCAGCCGGGGACAGGGGATAGATACGCAGTATTTT.

The rearrangement joins TRBV11-2 to TRBJ2-3; 7 positions match TRBD2. CDR1 and CDR2 (germline): SGHAT, FQNNGV. The trim removed 1 base at V and 4 bases at J, leaving 2 bases unmatched. This CDR3 has 14 amino acids. CDR3 protein: CASSLAGGADTQYF. CDR3 DNA: TGTGCCAGCAGCTTAGCGGGAGGCGCAGATACGCAGTATTTT.

This chain connects TRBV11-2 to TRBJ2-3; D not resolved. Trimming removed 5 bases at V and 3 bases at J, with 18 bases between. The CDR3 loop spans 16 amino acids. Germline assignment: CDR1 SGHAT and CDR2 FQNNGV. CDR3 sequence (DNA): TGTGCCAGCAGCCCCGAGCGCGTTTATCAGACAGATACGCAGTATTTT. Translation gives CASSPERVYQTDTQYF.

The gene calls are TRBV4-2 and TRBJ2-2; tentatively, D is TRBD1 (5 bases). The CDR3 runs 16 residues. Trimming removed 4 bases from V and 5 bases from J, with 17 bases in between. Germline CDR1 is LGHNA and CDR2 is YNFKEQ. For the CDR3, the DNA is TGTGCCAGCAGCCCACGGTGGCAGGGCCTAACCGGGGAGCTGTTTTTT. Translation gives CASSPRWQGLTGELFF.

The CDR3 loop is CASSPGPKGAEAFF. In DNA form, the CDR3 reads TGTGCCAGCAGCCCCGGGCCCAAAGGGGCTGAAGCTTTCTTT. The V and J genes are TRBV7-2 and TRBJ1-1, with a tentative D call TRBD1 (5 bases). Germline V gene lookup returns CDR1 SGHTA and CDR2 FQGNSA. CDR3 length: 14 residues. V lost 5 bases and J lost 6, with 16 bases in between.

V is TRBV5-5 and J is TRBJ2-1; 9 bases fit TRBD1. The CDR3 totals 16 residues. With 2 bases clipped from V and 3 bases from J, the junction kept 6 bases outside the gene matches. Germline lookup yields CDR1 SGHKS and CDR2 YYEKEE (reference sequence). CDR3 nucleotide sequence: TGTGCCAGCAGCTTACGCACAGGGGGCGGCTACAATGAGCAGTTCTTC. Translated: CASSLRTGGGYNEQFF.

This chain uses TRBV14 with TRBJ1-2, with D possibly being TRBD1 (5 bases). The germline V gene encodes CDR1 SGHDN and CDR2 FVKESK. The CDR3 is 15 residues long. V lost 2 bases and J 5 bases, leaving 15 bases between the germline ends. CDR3 in amino acids: CASSQLQGLRYGYTF. In DNA form, the CDR3 reads TGTGCCAGCAGCCAACTCCAGGGTTTACGATATGGCTACACCTTC.

In DNA, the CDR3 is TGTGCCAGCAGCCCCACCCGGGGGGTATACGAGCAGTACTTC. Its translation is CASSPTRGVYEQYF. The J gene is TRBJ2-7, the V gene TRBV13, with TRBD2 matching over 7 bases. The CDR3 has 14 residues. The V gene end was trimmed by 5 bases and the J gene end by 4 bases; junction bases not matched to a gene: 8. Germline CDR1 reads PRHDT; CDR2 reads FYEKMQ (reference sequence).

The J gene is TRBJ2-1, the V gene TRBV5-1, with 9 bases aligning to TRBD2. Germline trimming cut 0 bases from V and 6 bases from J; bases unmatched to any gene: 7. From germline, CDR1 is SGHRS and CDR2 YFSETQ. This CDR3 spans 16 amino acids. CDR3 DNA: TGCGCCAGCAGCTTGGCGTGGCGGGAGGGCCCCAATGAGCAGTTCTTC. As protein: CASSLAWREGPNEQFF. Filled out from reference TRBV5-1 and TRBJ2-1, the complete variable domain reads KAGVTQTPRYLIKTRGQQVTLSCSPISGHRSVSWYQQTPGQGLQFLFEYFSETQRNKGNFPGRFSGRQFSNSRSEMNVSTLELGDSALYLCASSLAWREGPNEQFFGPGTRLTVL.

The CDR3 region has the DNA TGTGCCATCAGTGATAGGACTAGCGGGAGCAACGAGCAGTACTTC. It yields the protein CAISDRTSGSNEQYF. The gene calls are TRBV10-3 and TRBJ2-7, with 13 bases lining up with TRBD2. There are 15 residues in the CDR3. The ends lost 3 bases at V and 5 bases at J; junction bases unmatched: 4. The V gene's germline CDR1 is ENHRY and CDR2 SYGVKD.

This clone has more than one count but fewer than ten. Additional DNA sequences in this sample encode the identical CDR3. The CDR3 DNA follows: TGTGCCAGCAGTTACGGAGAGACCCAGTACTTC. This gives the protein CASSYGETQYF. The V call is TRBV6-5, the J call TRBJ2-5; unclear D gene. This CDR3 spans 11 amino acids. Germline-derived CDR1 and CDR2 are MNHEY and SVGAGI. The V and J ends lost 2 bases and 4 bases respectively, with 2 bases between them.

The chain couples TRBV7-9 to TRBJ2-2; D gene uncertain. CDR1 and CDR2 (germline): SEHNR, FQNEAQ (reference sequence). Between the trimmed V and J ends, which lost 6 bases and 4 bases, there was a span of 9 bases. This CDR3 spans 13 amino acids. This chain's CDR3 is CASSSRATGELFF. Here the CDR3 DNA reads TGTGCCAGCAGTTCCCGGGCCACCGGGGAGCTGTTTTTT.

Concerning this clone itself: At the DNA level, this CDR3 is encoded by other sequences in the same sample as well. The chain joins TRBV11-2 to TRBJ2-7; 9 bases line up with TRBD1. J lost 4 bases, V lost 5 bases, and 3 bases had no gene match. Germline V gives CDR1 SGHAT, CDR2 FQNNGV. The CDR3 runs to 13 residues. CDR3 DNA: TGTGCCAGCAGCCCGGGGACAGGGTACGAGCAGTACTTC. Residues: CASSPGTGYEQYF.

The rearrangement uses TRBV5-5 and TRBJ2-5, with D perhaps matching TRBD2 (6 bases). The J call is uncertain, as TRBJ2-7 better fits the DNA end. Germline V CDR1 and CDR2: SGHKS, YYEKEE (reference sequence). The CDR3 sequence is 16 residues long. This chain's CDR3 is CASSLGPGLASYEQYF. DNA of the CDR3: TGTGCCAGCAGCTTGGGGCCGGGACTCGCATCCTACGAGCAGTACTTC.

V and J are TRBV30 and TRBJ2-7, with D possibly being TRBD1 or TRBD2 (5 bases each). The germline V gene has CDR1 GTSNPN and CDR2 SVGIG (reference sequence). This CDR3 comprises 16 residues. Trimming took off 3 bases at V and 2 bases at J, with 20 bases between the two ends. CDR3 in amino acids: CAWSPPGRRMPYEQYF. The DNA for the CDR3 is TGTGCCTGGAGCCCTCCGGGGCGTCGAATGCCCTACGAGCAGTACTTC.

The gene calls are TRBV5-4 and TRBJ2-1; maybe TRBD2 (5 bases). Trimming stripped 1 base from V and 3 bases from J, with 23 bases between. Germline values: CDR1 SGHNT, CDR2 YYREEE (reference sequence). CDR3 length equals 19 residues. CDR3 amino acids: CASSLSPGSSQNDYNEQFF. CDR3 in DNA: TGTGCCAGCAGCTTGTCGCCGGGATCTTCTCAGAATGACTACAATGAGCAGTTCTTC.

The CDR3 nucleotides read TGTGCCAGCAGCTTAGTGCCGTTGGCCCAAAACGAGAATGAGCAGTTCTTC. It yields the protein CASSLVPLAQNENEQFF. The V and J genes are TRBV7-3 and TRBJ2-1; no clear D. The CDR3 sequence is 17 residues long. Germline CDR1 reads SGHTA; CDR2 reads FQGTGA. V was clipped by 2 bases and J by 7 bases, with 21 bases between them.

The rearrangement links TRBV19 to TRBJ1-5, with a possible D match to TRBD1 (5 bases). Germline values: CDR1 LNHDA, CDR2 SQIVND (reference sequence). The V and J ends lost 3 bases and 2 bases respectively, with 11 bases between them. The CDR3 loop spans 15 amino acids. CDR3 sequence (DNA): TGTGCCAGTAGTATTCGGGGGGTTGGCAATCAGCCCCAGCATTTT. Encoded protein: CASSIRGVGNQPQHF.